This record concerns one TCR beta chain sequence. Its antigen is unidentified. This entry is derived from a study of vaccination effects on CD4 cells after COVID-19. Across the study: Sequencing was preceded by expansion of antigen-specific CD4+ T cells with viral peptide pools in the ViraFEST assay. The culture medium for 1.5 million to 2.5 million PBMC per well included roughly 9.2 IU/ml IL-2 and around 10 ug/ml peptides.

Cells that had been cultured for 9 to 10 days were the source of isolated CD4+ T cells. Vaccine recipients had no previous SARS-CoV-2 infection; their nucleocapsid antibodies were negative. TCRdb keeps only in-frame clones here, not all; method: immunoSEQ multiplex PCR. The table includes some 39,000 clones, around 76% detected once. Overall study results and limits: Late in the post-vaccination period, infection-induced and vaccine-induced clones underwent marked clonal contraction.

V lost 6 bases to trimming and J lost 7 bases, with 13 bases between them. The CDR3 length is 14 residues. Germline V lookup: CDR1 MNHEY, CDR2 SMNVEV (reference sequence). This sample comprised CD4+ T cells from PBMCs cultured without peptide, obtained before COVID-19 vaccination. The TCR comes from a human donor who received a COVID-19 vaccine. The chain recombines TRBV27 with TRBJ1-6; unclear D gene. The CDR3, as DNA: TGTGCCAGCAGCCCCGGACCGACCAATTCACCCCTCCACTTT. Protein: CASSPGPTNSPLHF.